Given below is one T cell receptor (beta chain) in context. Other DNA variants within this sample encode the same CDR3. The PCR employed 60 Vbeta primers together with 13 Jbeta primers. The repertoire was sequenced with immunoSEQ multiplex PCR; TCRdb's copy has only in-frame clones and lacks some. The sample includes around 39,000 clones. The entry originates in a study of cytomegalovirus exposure and HLA in healthy donors. Study details: Within the Caucasian-associated ancestry cluster were 65% to 85% of the 300 to 450 genotyped donors.

The germline V gene has CDR1 LNHDA and CDR2 SQIVND (reference sequence). Between the trimmed V and J ends, which lost 1 base and 1 base, there was a span of 13 bases. This CDR3 contains 16 residues. The chain recombines TRBV19 with TRBJ2-5; TRBD1 is a possible D gene (6 bases). This sequence originates from a male donor in good health and CMV-seronegative. Sequences were obtained from PBMCs. The CDR3 coding sequence is TGTGCCAGTAGTATAGGGGGCAGGGGACGCCAAGAGACCCAGTACTTC. This gives the protein CASSIGGRGRQETQYF.